A single sample gave rise to the 17 T cell receptor beta chains below, sequenced in a study of sequential checkpoint blockade in melanoma. TCRdb keeps only in-frame clones here, not all; method: immunoSEQ multiplex PCR. The top ten clones hold about 6.6% of a sample with a few thousand clones, about 40% of them seen once. As to treatment: randomized to nivolumab then ipilimumab (arm A) or the reverse (arm B). The sample in question was tumor tissue (inferred from file names), obtained from a patient given nivolumab and ipilimumab in sequence. The receptor set was obtained from a human donor with melanoma.

There are a few counts of this clone. This chain joins TRBV30 and TRBJ1-1; a weak D match, TRBD1 (6 bases). V dropped 4 bases and J dropped 0 bases, with 12 bases sitting between them. The CDR3 has 14 amino acids. Germline V gene sequence: CDR1 GTSNPN, CDR2 SVGIG (reference sequence). The CDR3: CAWTGRGMNTEAFF. As DNA, the CDR3 is TGTGCCTGGACAGGAAGGGGGATGAACACTGAAGCTTTCTTT.

This sequence joins TRBV28 and TRBJ2-7; 15 positions agree with TRBD2. The V and J ends lost 5 bases and 0 bases, in that order; junction bases with no gene match: 8. Germline V lookup: CDR1 MDHEN, CDR2 SYDVKM. This CDR3 is built from 18 residues. CDR3 in amino acids: CASSTRTSGRASSYEQYF. The CDR3 nucleotides read TGTGCCAGCAGTACCCGGACTAGCGGGAGGGCCAGCTCCTACGAGCAGTACTTC.

V gene TRBV18 combines with J gene TRBJ2-6; D gene uncertain. Germline-derived CDR1 and CDR2 are KGHSH and LQKENI. V was cut by 3 bases and J by 4 bases, with 7 bases left in between. CDR3 length: 14 amino acids. CDR3 nucleotide sequence: TGTGCCAGCTCACCCCCCGCGGGGGCCAACGTCCTGACTTTC. Translating gives CASSPPAGANVLTF.

This clone occurred a few times. This chain uses TRBV10-2 with TRBJ2-3, with D unresolved. The CDR3 spans 15 residues. Germline CDR1 WSHSY, CDR2 SAAADI. V was shortened by 6 bases and J by 2 bases, with 15 bases between the two germline ends. The CDR3 nucleotides read TGCGCCAGCAGGGGGTGGGGTACTTACACAGATACGCAGTATTTT. Encoded protein: CASRGWGTYTDTQYF.

The V and J genes are TRBV12-5 and TRBJ1-3; unclear D gene. This CDR3 is 14 amino acids long. V gave up 0 bases and J gave up 4 bases, with 7 bases separating them. Germline assignment: CDR1 LGHNT and CDR2 FRNRAP. The CDR3 DNA is TGTGCTAGTGGTTTGGTGGCGGGAGGAAACACCATATATTTT. Amino acid sequence: CASGLVAGGNTIYF.

The chain combines TRBV5-1 with TRBJ2-7; 10 positions match TRBD1. The length of the CDR3 is 15 residues. V was clipped by 2 bases and J by 2 bases; unmatched bases: 4. Per the germline V gene, CDR1 is SGHRS and CDR2 is YFSETQ. In DNA, the CDR3 is TGCGCCAGCAGCTTAACCGGGACAGGGGCCTACGAGCAGTACTTC. This encodes CASSLTGTGAYEQYF. Complete variable domain (other parts from reference TRBV5-1 and TRBJ2-7): KAGVTQTPRYLIKTRGQQVTLSCSPISGHRSVSWYQQTPGQGLQFLFEYFSETQRNKGNFPGRFSGRQFSNSRSEMNVSTLELGDSALYLCASSLTGTGAYEQYFGPGTRLTVT.

The rearrangement uses TRBV18 and TRBJ1-1; no definite D call. Germline CDR1 KGHSH, CDR2 LQKENI. Trimming removed 1 base at V and 1 base at J, with 4 bases between. The CDR3 spans 13 residues. This CDR3 reads CASSPLENTEAFF. The CDR3 region has the DNA TGTGCCAGCTCACCACTGGAGAACACTGAAGCTTTCTTT.

This clone is large. The chain couples TRBV25-1 to TRBJ1-1, with unresolved D. Trimming shortened V by 1 base and J by 1 base, and 13 bases separated the two germline ends. Per germline, CDR1 MGHDK and CDR2 SYGVNS. The CDR3 is 16 residues long. The CDR3 nucleotides read TGTGCCAGCAGTGAATGGTCTACCCACCCGAACACTGAAGCTTTCTTT. This codes for CASSEWSTHPNTEAFF.

This chain connects TRBV6-8 to TRBJ1-2, with D possibly matching TRBD1 (5 bases). The germline V gene has CDR1 MNHGY and CDR2 SAAAGT. This CDR3 spans 13 amino acids. Trimming removed 6 bases from V and 8 bases from J, with 16 bases in between. The CDR3 DNA reads TGTGCCAGCAGGGGACCGCAGGGCCGGGGCTACACCTTC. Its protein product is CASRGPQGRGYTF.

V gene TRBV5-1 combines with J gene TRBJ1-1; tentatively, D is TRBD1 (5 bases). This CDR3 region has 15 residues. Germline lookup yields CDR1 SGHRS and CDR2 YFSETQ. V shed 0 bases and J shed 5 bases, with 14 bases lying between them. The CDR3 here is CASSLVVGRGTEAFF. The CDR3 DNA sequence: TGCGCCAGCAGCTTGGTTGTGGGGCGGGGGACTGAAGCTTTCTTT.

This chain uses TRBV5-1 with TRBJ2-7, with D possibly being TRBD2 (6 bases). The CDR3 contains 19 residues. V gave up 4 bases and J gave up 0 bases, with 26 bases separating them. Germline CDR1 and CDR2: SGHRS and YFSETQ. CDR3: CASSPYGGLDTLSSYEQYF. In DNA, the CDR3 is TGCGCCAGCAGCCCGTACGGGGGTCTGGACACCTTAAGCTCCTACGAGCAGTACTTC.

The chain has TRBV19 and TRBJ1-4, with a tentative D call TRBD1 (5 bases). The germline V gene encodes CDR1 LNHDA and CDR2 SQIVND (reference sequence). The ends were cut back, 10 bases at V and 8 bases at J, with 20 bases in the middle. This CDR3 region has 14 residues. The DNA for the CDR3 is TGTGCCACCGCATGGGACGGCGCTTGGGAAAAACTGTTTTTT. Translating it yields CATAWDGAWEKLFF.

This clone was counted a few times. This CDR3 reads CASSLRTEHGQEQFF. CDR3 coding DNA: TGTGCCAGCAGCTTAAGGACAGAACACGGCCAAGAGCAGTTCTTC. V is TRBV11-3 and J is TRBJ2-1; possible D gene TRBD1, 6 bases. V lost 2 bases, J lost 10 bases, and 18 bases lay in between. The CDR3 runs to 15 residues. Germline V gene lookup returns CDR1 SGHNT and CDR2 YENEEA.

The chain carries TRBV14 and TRBJ2-7; D is uncertain. With 2 bases removed from V and 0 bases from J, the gap between germline ends came to 11 bases. The CDR3 runs to 15 residues. Germline CDR1 SGHDN, CDR2 FVKESK. The CDR3 spells CASSQRATFSYEQYF. In DNA, the CDR3 is TGTGCCAGCAGCCAACGGGCAACATTCTCCTACGAGCAGTACTTC.

This chain links TRBV29-1 with TRBJ1-2; D remains ambiguous. Trimming cost V 0 bases and J 5 bases, with 10 bases left between them. CDR1 is SQVTM and CDR2 is ANQGSEA in the germline V gene. This CDR3 region has 13 residues. The CDR3 DNA reads TGCAGCGTTGAAGAAACCCTTAAATATGGCTACACCTTC. It specifies CSVEETLKYGYTF.

This clone occurred a few times. The CDR3 reads CASLRDTNTGELFF. The CDR3 DNA is TGTGCCAGCCTCCGGGACACCAACACCGGGGAGCTGTTTTTT. The V and J genes are TRBV6-7 and TRBJ2-2; a possible D gene is TRBD1 (6 bases). TRBV6-7 is given ORF status, its function remaining uncertain. This CDR3 contains 14 residues. Trimming left V 8 bases short and J 2 bases short, with 12 bases between.

This clone came up a few times. The gene calls are TRBV6-8 and TRBJ2-7; the match to TRBD1 covers 9 bases. V shed 10 bases and J 2 bases; nucleotides not matched to a gene: 9. Looked up from germline, CDR1 is MNHGY and CDR2 is SAAAGT. CDR3 size: 14 residues. CDR3 coding DNA: TGTGCCATCAAGTCGGGACAGGGAACCTACGAGCAGTACTTC. It yields the protein CAIKSGQGTYEQYF.